The 16 T cell receptor beta chains below were found in one sample sequenced in a study of blood T cell repertoires in COVID-19. Here immunoSEQ multiplex PCR was the method, and the copy in TCRdb shows in-frame clones only, minus some. Of roughly 390,000 clones in the sample, 70% to 90% were seen once. Sequencing was done on a sample of peripheral blood. The receptor set was obtained from a woman aged 30 to 39 with COVID-19, enrolled during active disease.

The rearrangement links TRBV5-1 to TRBJ1-1, with TRBD1 matching over 11 bases. The CDR3 loop spans 17 amino acids. Trimming took 0 bases from V and 3 from J; bases not matched to a gene: 7. In germline, CDR1 is SGHRS, CDR2 YFSETQ. Here the CDR3 reads CASSLGTGGKGYTEAFF. In DNA, the CDR3 is TGCGCCAGCAGCTTGGGGACAGGGGGCAAAGGGTACACTGAAGCTTTCTTT.

This clone has a single count. V and J are TRBV24-1 and TRBJ1-1, with TRBD1 matching over 7 bases. CDR3 length equals 17 residues. Germline CDR1 is KGHDR and CDR2 is SFDVKD. V shed 4 bases and J 0 bases; nucleotides not matched to a gene: 10. The CDR3 reads CATSESQGRPLNTEAFF. The CDR3 DNA is TGTGCCACCAGTGAGTCACAGGGGCGCCCTTTGAACACTGAAGCTTTCTTT.

The rearrangement joins TRBV24-1 to TRBJ2-1; 7 bases match TRBD2. Germline CDR1 KGHDR, CDR2 SFDVKD. V was clipped by 0 bases and J by 4 bases; unmatched bases: 14. This CDR3 is built from 19 residues. The chain's CDR3 is CATSDLSGEGHARYNEQFF. CDR3 nucleotide sequence: TGTGCCACCAGTGATTTGAGCGGGGAGGGGCACGCTAGATACAATGAGCAGTTCTTC.

V and J are TRBV29-1 and TRBJ2-7, with TRBD1 matching over 7 bases. The J segment lost 3 bases and the V segment lost 3 bases, leaving 5 bases of the junction unmatched. CDR3 size: 13 residues. The germline CDR1 and CDR2 sequences are SQVTM and ANQGSEA. Here the CDR3 reads CSVEGDSSYEQYF. CDR3 coding DNA: TGCAGCGTTGAGGGGGACAGCAGCTACGAGCAGTACTTC.

This chain uses TRBV9 with TRBJ2-2, with 7 bases identical to TRBD2. The CDR3 length is 17 residues. Germline V gene lookup returns CDR1 SGDLS and CDR2 YYNGEE. V lost 4 bases to trimming and J lost 2 bases; unmatched junction nucleotides: 11. CDR3 loop: CASSPRVGTTNTGELFF. The CDR3 region has the DNA TGTGCCAGCAGCCCTAGGGTGGGGACTACCAACACCGGGGAGCTGTTTTTT.

The chain has TRBV5-1 and TRBJ2-7; 14 nucleotides agree with TRBD2. Trimming cost V 5 bases and J 4 bases; bases outside gene matches: 5. The germline gives CDR1 SGHRS, CDR2 YFSETQ. The CDR3 length is 15 residues. The CDR3 reads CASSPWTSGGYEQYF. The CDR3 DNA reads TGCGCCAGCAGTCCCTGGACTAGCGGGGGGTACGAGCAGTACTTC. Variable domain in full (rest from reference TRBV5-1 and TRBJ2-7): KAGVTQTPRYLIKTRGQQVTLSCSPISGHRSVSWYQQTPGQGLQFLFEYFSETQRNKGNFPGRFSGRQFSNSRSEMNVSTLELGDSALYLCASSPWTSGGYEQYFGPGTRLTVT.

The CDR3 loop reads CASRLSGSRDTQYF. For the CDR3, the DNA is TGTGCCAGCAGACTTAGCGGGTCAAGGGATACGCAGTATTTT. The V gene is TRBV6-6, the J gene TRBJ2-3; 7 bases are shared with TRBD2. Germline CDR1 MNHNY, CDR2 SVGAGI (reference sequence). This CDR3 spans 14 amino acids. J was trimmed by 6 bases and V by 6 bases; bases with no gene match: 9.

The chain couples TRBV6-5 to TRBJ1-6; D might be TRBD1 (5 bases). The germline V and J ends were trimmed by 6 bases and 8 bases, with 14 bases remaining between them. The CDR3 covers 14 residues. The germline V gene has CDR1 MNHEY and CDR2 SVGAGI. CDR3 protein: CASSRGKVDSPLHF. The CDR3 coding sequence is TGTGCCAGCAGCCGGGGGAAAGTGGATTCACCCCTCCACTTT.

The V gene is TRBV2, the J gene TRBJ1-3; 7 bases fit TRBD1. This CDR3 is built from 15 residues. V lost 3 bases to trimming and J lost 3 bases; unmatched junction nucleotides: 5. Germline lookup yields CDR1 SNHLY and CDR2 FYNNEI. CDR3 region: CASSDFRGFGNTIYF. The CDR3 DNA sequence: TGTGCCAGCAGTGATTTCAGGGGGTTTGGAAACACCATATATTTT. The full variable domain, in which reference TRBV2 and TRBJ1-3 provide the parts outside the CDR3, is EPEVTQTPSHQVTQMGQEVILRCVPISNHLYFYWYRQILGQKVEFLVSFYNNEISEKSEIFDDQFSVERPDGSNFTLKIRSTKLEDSAMYFCASSDFRGFGNTIYFGEGSWLTVV.

The V gene is TRBV6-5, the J gene TRBJ1-2; no firm D call. CDR1 is MNHEY, CDR2 SVGAGI, per germline. Trimming removed 10 bases at V and 5 bases at J, with 8 bases between. The CDR3 contains 10 residues. The CDR3, as DNA: TGTGCCACCGGACTGTATGGCTACACCTTC. Translation: CATGLYGYTF.

J is TRBJ1-1 and V is TRBV9, with 7 positions matching TRBD1. The CDR3 contains 17 residues. The V gene end was trimmed by 0 bases and the J gene end by 0 bases; junction bases not matched to a gene: 8. Germline V lookup: CDR1 SGDLS, CDR2 YYNGEE. CDR3 nucleotides: TGTGCCAGCAGCGTAGAAGGGACAGCCCTAATGAACACTGAAGCTTTCTTT. This translates into CASSVEGTALMNTEAFF.

CDR3 loop: CASSIPGTGGYMTGWLGNEQFF. The CDR3 DNA follows: TGCGCCAGCAGCATCCCGGGGACAGGGGGTTACATGACTGGCTGGCTGGGAAATGAGCAGTTCTTC. This chain links TRBV5-1 with TRBJ2-1; 11 bases are a match to TRBD1. Germline-derived CDR1 and CDR2 are SGHRS and YFSETQ. This CDR3 region has 22 residues. J gave up 7 bases and V 4 bases, and 28 bases lay outside the gene matches.

The V and J genes are TRBV23-1 and TRBJ2-7; 9 bases are shared with TRBD1. TRBV23-1 is recorded as an ORF, its role being uncertain. The CDR3 is made up of 18 amino acids. V lost 7 bases, J lost 0 bases, and 16 bases stayed unmatched. CDR3 protein: CASNCRDRVRIPSYEQYF. The CDR3 nucleotides read TGCGCCAGCAACTGCCGGGACAGGGTAAGAATTCCCTCCTACGAGCAGTACTTC.

V and J are TRBV6-5 and TRBJ2-3; TRBD1 agrees at 11 bases. V lost 0 bases, J lost 4 bases, and 3 bases stayed unmatched. Germline V gives CDR1 MNHEY, CDR2 SVGAGI. The CDR3 runs to 16 residues. The chain's CDR3 is CASSYSGQGEADTQYF. CDR3 sequence (DNA): TGTGCCAGCAGTTACTCGGGACAGGGGGAAGCAGATACGCAGTATTTT.

The genes are TRBV27 and TRBJ2-1; D possibly corresponds to TRBD2 (7 bases). Trimming took off 4 bases at V and 6 bases at J, with 16 bases between the two ends. CDR3 size: 15 residues. CDR1 is MNHEY, CDR2 SMNVEV, per germline (reference sequence). The CDR3 bases are TGTGCCAGCAGTTGGGGGGGCTTAGGAGGCAATGAGCAGTTCTTC. It translates to CASSWGGLGGNEQFF.

The chain has TRBV7-3 and TRBJ2-7; perhaps TRBD2 as D (6 bases). Germline assignment: CDR1 SGHTA and CDR2 FQGTGA. This CDR3 spans 15 amino acids. The germline V and J ends were trimmed by 1 base and 7 bases, with 17 bases remaining between them. In DNA form, the CDR3 reads TGTGCCAGCAGCTTAATGGCTAGCGCTTTTGGTGAGCAGTACTTC. Its translation: CASSLMASAFGEQYF.